The next 2 T cell receptor beta chains were all read from a single sample in a study of preoperative IRX-2 immunotherapy in early breast cancer. This table comes from immunoSEQ multiplex PCR, and its TCRdb copy is limited to in-frame clones, with some not included. This sample has more than 25,000 clones; 75% to 85% occur once, and the top ten carry less than 1.5%. Treatment meaning: preoperative locoregional IRX-2 cytokine immunotherapy. The sequenced sample was lymph node tissue, obtained after IRX-2 immunotherapy. Every receptor here comes from a human donor with breast cancer.

CDR3 nucleotide sequence: TGTGCCAGCTCACCGAGACAAGGTGCCTACGAGCAGTACGTC. It is translated as CASSPRQGAYEQYV. The gene calls are TRBV18 and TRBJ2-7; no clear D gene. V lost 3 bases and J lost 2, with 11 bases in between. Germline CDR1 KGHSH, CDR2 LQKENI. This CDR3 is built from 14 residues.

The CDR3 DNA sequence: TGTGCCAGCAGCCAAGATCGCAGGGGCTACACCTTC. Protein: CASSQDRRGYTF. The chain is built from TRBV14 and TRBJ1-2; D gene unclear. The V end was cut by 0 bases, the J end by 8 bases, with 7 bases between. This CDR3 has 12 amino acids. From germline, CDR1 is SGHDN and CDR2 FVKESK.